The 4 T cell receptor beta chains below were found in one sample sequenced in a study of blood T cell repertoires in COVID-19. Assay used: immunoSEQ multiplex PCR; TCRdb lists only in-frame clones, some missing. The sample carries more than 250,000 clones, more than 85% recorded once. Sample: peripheral blood. Receptors originate from a man between 18 and 35 years old with active or convalescent COVID-19.

This clone has just one count. V usage is TRBV6-6 and J usage is TRBJ1-4, with no clear D. The V end lost 4 bases, the J end lost 7 bases, and 10 bases lay between the germline ends. This CDR3 is built from 13 residues. Germline CDR1 is MNHNY and CDR2 is SVGAGI (reference sequence). In DNA form, the CDR3 reads TGTGCCAGCAGTTTGGGGAGCAGTGAAAAACTGTTTTTT. The encoded protein is CASSLGSSEKLFF.

The chain joins TRBV5-1 to TRBJ1-5; the D is unclear. The CDR3 extends over 13 amino acids. The germline V and J ends were trimmed by 6 bases and 0 bases, with 7 bases remaining between them. CDR1 is SGHRS and CDR2 is YFSETQ in the germline V gene. The CDR3 sequence is CASITVSNQPQHF. In DNA, the CDR3 is TGCGCCAGCATCACAGTTAGCAATCAGCCCCAGCATTTT.

This sequence joins TRBV4-2 and TRBJ2-2; D might be TRBD2 (5 bases). With 0 bases removed from V and 5 bases from J, the gap between germline ends came to 7 bases. The CDR3 sequence is 14 residues long. The germline V gene encodes CDR1 LGHNA and CDR2 YNFKEQ. CDR3 bases: TGTGCCAGCAGCCAAGAGCCGGGGACCGGGGAGCTGTTTTTT. Translation gives CASSQEPGTGELFF.

This chain's CDR3 is CSVELAADTQYF. CDR3 sequence (DNA): TGCAGCGTTGAGCTAGCAGCAGATACGCAGTATTTT. The rearrangement joins TRBV29-1 to TRBJ2-3, with a tentative D call TRBD2 (5 bases). Germline CDR1 and CDR2: SQVTM and ANQGSEA. With 3 bases removed from V and 4 bases from J, the gap between germline ends came to 8 bases. The CDR3 runs 12 residues.